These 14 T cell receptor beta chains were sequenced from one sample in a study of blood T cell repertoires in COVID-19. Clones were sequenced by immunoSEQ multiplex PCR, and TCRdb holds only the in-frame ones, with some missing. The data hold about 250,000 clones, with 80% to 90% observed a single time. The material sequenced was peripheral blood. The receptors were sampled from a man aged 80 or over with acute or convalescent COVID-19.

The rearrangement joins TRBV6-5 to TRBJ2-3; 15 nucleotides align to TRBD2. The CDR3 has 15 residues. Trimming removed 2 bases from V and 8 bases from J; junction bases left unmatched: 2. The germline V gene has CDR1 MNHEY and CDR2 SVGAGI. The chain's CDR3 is CASSYRTSGGGTQYF. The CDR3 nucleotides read TGTGCCAGCAGTTACCGGACTAGCGGGGGGGGTACGCAGTATTTT.

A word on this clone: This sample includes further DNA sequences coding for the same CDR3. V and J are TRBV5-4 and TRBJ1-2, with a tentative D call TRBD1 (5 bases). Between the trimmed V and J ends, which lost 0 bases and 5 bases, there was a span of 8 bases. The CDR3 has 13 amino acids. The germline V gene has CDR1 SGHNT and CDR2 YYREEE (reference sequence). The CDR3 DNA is TGTGCCAGCAGCTTGGATAGGGGATATGGCTACACCTTC. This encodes CASSLDRGYGYTF.

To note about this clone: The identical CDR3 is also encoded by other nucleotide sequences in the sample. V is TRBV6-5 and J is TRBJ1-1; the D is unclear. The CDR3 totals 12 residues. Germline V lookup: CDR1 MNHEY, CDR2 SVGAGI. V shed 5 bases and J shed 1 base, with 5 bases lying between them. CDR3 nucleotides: TGTGCCAGCAGTCGGGGGAACACTGAAGCTTTCTTT. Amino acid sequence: CASSRGNTEAFF.

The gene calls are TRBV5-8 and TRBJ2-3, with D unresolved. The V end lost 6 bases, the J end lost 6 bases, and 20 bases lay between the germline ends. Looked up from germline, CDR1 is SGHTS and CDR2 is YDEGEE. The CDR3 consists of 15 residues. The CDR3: CASTASSAPADTQYF. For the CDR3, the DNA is TGTGCCAGCACCGCGTCGAGCGCCCCGGCGGATACGCAGTATTTT.

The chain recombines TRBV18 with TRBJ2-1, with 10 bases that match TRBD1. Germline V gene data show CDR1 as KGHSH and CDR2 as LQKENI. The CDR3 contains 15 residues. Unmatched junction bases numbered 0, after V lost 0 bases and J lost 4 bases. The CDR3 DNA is TGTGCCAGCTCACCACCGGGACAGGGGTACAATGAGCAGTTCTTC. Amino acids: CASSPPGQGYNEQFF.

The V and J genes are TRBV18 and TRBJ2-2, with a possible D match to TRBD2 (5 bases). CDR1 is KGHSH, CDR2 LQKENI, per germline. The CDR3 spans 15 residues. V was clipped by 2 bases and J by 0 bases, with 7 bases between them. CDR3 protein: CASSPVSANTGELFF. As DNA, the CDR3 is TGTGCCAGCTCACCAGTTAGCGCGAACACCGGGGAGCTGTTTTTT.

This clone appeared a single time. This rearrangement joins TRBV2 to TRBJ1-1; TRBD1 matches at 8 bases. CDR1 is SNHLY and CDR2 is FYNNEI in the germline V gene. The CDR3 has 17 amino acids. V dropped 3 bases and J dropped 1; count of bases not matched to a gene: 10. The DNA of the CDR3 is TGTGCCAGCAGTGACGACTTGTCCGGGACAGGGAACACTGAAGCTTTCTTT. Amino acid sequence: CASSDDLSGTGNTEAFF.

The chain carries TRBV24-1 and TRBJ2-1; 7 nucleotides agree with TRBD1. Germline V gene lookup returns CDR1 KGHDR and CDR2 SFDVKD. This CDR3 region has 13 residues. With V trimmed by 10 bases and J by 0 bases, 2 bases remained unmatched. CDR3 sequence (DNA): TGTGCCACTGGGACAGACTCCTACAATGAGCAGTTCTTC. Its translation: CATGTDSYNEQFF.

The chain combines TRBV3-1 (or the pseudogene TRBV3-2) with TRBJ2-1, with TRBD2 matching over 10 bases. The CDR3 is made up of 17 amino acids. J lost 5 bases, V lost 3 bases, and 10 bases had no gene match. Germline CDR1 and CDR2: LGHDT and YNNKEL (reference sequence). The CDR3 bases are TGTGCCAGCAGCCATTCTTATAGCGGGAGGACCGACAATGAGCAGTTCTTC. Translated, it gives CASSHSYSGRTDNEQFF.

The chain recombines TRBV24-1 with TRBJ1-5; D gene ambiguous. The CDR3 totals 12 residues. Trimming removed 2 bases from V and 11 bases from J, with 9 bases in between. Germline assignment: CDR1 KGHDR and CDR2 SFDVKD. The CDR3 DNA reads TGTGCCACCAGTGATTCCCACGGGGCCCAGCATTTT. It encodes CATSDSHGAQHF.

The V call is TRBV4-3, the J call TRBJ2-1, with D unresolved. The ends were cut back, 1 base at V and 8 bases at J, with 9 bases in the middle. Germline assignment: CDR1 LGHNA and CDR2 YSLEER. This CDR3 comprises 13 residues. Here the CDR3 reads CASSQGRRYEQFF. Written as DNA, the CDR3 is TGCGCCAGCAGCCAAGGCCGCCGGTATGAGCAGTTCTTC.

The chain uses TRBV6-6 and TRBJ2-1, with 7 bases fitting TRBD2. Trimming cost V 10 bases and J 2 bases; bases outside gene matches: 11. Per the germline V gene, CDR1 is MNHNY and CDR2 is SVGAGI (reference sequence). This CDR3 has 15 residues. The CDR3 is CATILALQPYNEQFF. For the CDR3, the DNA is TGTGCCACCATACTAGCGCTCCAACCCTACAATGAGCAGTTCTTC.

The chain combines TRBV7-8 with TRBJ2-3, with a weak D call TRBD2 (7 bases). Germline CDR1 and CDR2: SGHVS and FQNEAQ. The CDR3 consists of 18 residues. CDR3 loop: CATTLLSPGGPGGGTQYF. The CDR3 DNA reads TGTGCGACCACCCTTTTGTCCCCCGGGGGGCCCGGGGGTGGTACGCAGTATTTT.

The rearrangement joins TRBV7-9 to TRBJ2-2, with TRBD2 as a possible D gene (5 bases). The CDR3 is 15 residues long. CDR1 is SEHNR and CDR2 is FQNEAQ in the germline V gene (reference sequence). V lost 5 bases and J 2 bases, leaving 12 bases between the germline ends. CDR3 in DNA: TGTGCCAGCAGCCCCTGGACTGGCAACACCGGGGAGCTGTTTTTT. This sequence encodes CASSPWTGNTGELFF.